This T cell receptor (beta chain) comes out of a study of blood T cells in healthy people across ages. Combining a sample-barcoded 5' primer with a J-beta primer mix, a second PCR ran for roughly 6 to 12 cycles. TCRdb independently ran MiXCR on the 5' RACE reads; one entry per CDR3 protein. Among roughly 2 million distinct CDR3 sequences, approximately 50% were seen once, and the ten largest hold 2% to 2.5%. This clonotype was counted a few times. The sample consisted of blood. The TCR was taken from a middle-aged woman in good health.

CDR3 sequence (DNA): TGTGCCAGCAGCAAAATAGAGACCCAGTACTTC. This encodes CASSKIETQYF. The rearrangement joins TRBV21-1 to TRBJ2-5. TRBV21-1 is termed a pseudogene. The CDR3 length is 11 residues.